The clone carrying this TCR beta chain was seen many times. Its target is unknown. The data are from a study of Graves' ophthalmopathy and Graves' hyperthyroidism. In the study overall: Upon initial diagnosis and before any treatment, peripheral blood was collected. Study-level results: Ophthalmopathy cases were distinguished from stable hyperthyroidism by a 13-signature model, reaching over 85% sensitivity and around 81% specificity. Most thyroid-expanded clonotypes exceeding 0.001 frequency were also found in blood.

Germline V lookup: CDR1 MNHEY, CDR2 SVGAGI. There are 13 residues in the CDR3. The V gene lost 2 bases and the J gene lost 8 bases, with 7 bases spanning the gap. Using RNA transcripts, the TCR beta CDR3 regions were amplified. In the first round, RT-PCR was carried out with HTBI primers, and a multiplex PCR formed the second round. TCRdb ran MiXCR on the multiplex PCR reads and lists one entry per CDR3 protein. Of some 400,000 distinct CDR3 sequences in the sample, around 17% were seen once. This sequence was found in a woman younger than 35 with Graves' ophthalmopathy. The source material was peripheral blood. This chain uses TRBV6-5 with TRBJ1-6; D is undetermined. As DNA, the CDR3 is TGTGCCAGCAGTTACCGCACCTATTCACCCCTCCACTTT. It encodes CASSYRTYSPLHF.